This T cell receptor beta chain was captured by sequencing in a study of shared clonotypes between healthy human individuals. CDR3 size: 14 residues. V lost 5 bases to trimming and J lost 6 bases, with 14 bases between them. CDR1 and CDR2 (germline): SGHTA, FQGNSA. Sequenced by immunoSEQ multiplex PCR; TCRdb stores in-frame clones only, minus some. This table holds some 480,000 clones, approximately 79% found once. A single count supports this clone. The TCR sequence derives from a woman in her forties in good health. Some clones in this sample may be carry-over from other donors' samples. The sequencing sample was made of PBMCs. The rearrangement uses TRBV7-2 and TRBJ2-1, with D perhaps TRBD2 (6 bases). CDR3 sequence: CASSPTLAGNEQFF. The DNA for the CDR3 is TGTGCCAGCAGCCCGACACTAGCCGGCAATGAGCAGTTCTTC.